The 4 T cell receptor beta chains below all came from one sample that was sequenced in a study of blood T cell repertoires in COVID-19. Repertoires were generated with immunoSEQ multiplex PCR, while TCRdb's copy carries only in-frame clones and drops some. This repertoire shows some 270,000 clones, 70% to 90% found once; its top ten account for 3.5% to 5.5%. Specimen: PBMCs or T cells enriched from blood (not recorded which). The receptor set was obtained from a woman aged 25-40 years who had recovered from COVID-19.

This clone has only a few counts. CDR3 residues: CASSLEGYGDTQYF. In nucleotides, the CDR3 is TGTGCCAGCAGCTTAGAGGGGTACGGAGATACGCAGTATTTT. The chain uses TRBV7-8 and TRBJ2-3, with a tentative D call TRBD1 (5 bases). The CDR3 contains 14 residues. CDR1 is SGHVS, CDR2 FQNEAQ, per germline. Trimming removed 1 base from V and 5 bases from J, with 10 bases in between.

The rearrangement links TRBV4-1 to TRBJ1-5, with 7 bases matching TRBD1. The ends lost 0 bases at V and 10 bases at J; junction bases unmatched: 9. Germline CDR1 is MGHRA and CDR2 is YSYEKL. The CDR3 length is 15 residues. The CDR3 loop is CASSQEYRGVHPQHF. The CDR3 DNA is TGCGCCAGCAGCCAAGAATACAGGGGAGTGCATCCCCAGCATTTT.

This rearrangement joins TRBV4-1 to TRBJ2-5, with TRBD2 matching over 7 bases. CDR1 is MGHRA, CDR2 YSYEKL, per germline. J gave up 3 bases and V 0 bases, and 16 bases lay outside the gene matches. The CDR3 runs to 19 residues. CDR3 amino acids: CASSQEVGALGREKETQYF. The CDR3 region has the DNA TGCGCCAGCAGCCAAGAAGTCGGGGCCCTGGGGCGGGAGAAAGAGACCCAGTACTTC.

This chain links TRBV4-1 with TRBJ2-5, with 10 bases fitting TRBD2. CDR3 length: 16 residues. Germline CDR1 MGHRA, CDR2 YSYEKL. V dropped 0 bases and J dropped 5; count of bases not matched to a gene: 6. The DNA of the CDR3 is TGCGCCAGCAGCCAAGAGGGGGGACTAGCGATGGAGACCCAGTACTTC. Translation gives CASSQEGGLAMETQYF.